This is a list of T cell receptor beta chains from one sample in a study of shared clonotypes between healthy human individuals. The protocol was immunoSEQ multiplex PCR, while the TCRdb copy is restricted to in-frame clones and leaves out a portion. The sample lists around 430,000 clones, roughly 80% occurring once. The sample taken for sequencing was PBMCs. Receptors originate from a middle-aged woman in good health. Some clones in this sample may be carry-over from other donors' samples. Both conserved end residues are trimmed from each CDR3. A D gene is named only where the DNA matches it firmly. The size field is filled for only some rows; it gives once, few, many or a size class.

J gene,V gene,clone size,D gene,CDR3 protein
TRBJ2-2,TRBV6-5,.,.,ASSYWQGFTGELF
TRBJ1-2,TRBV7-2,.,.,ASTSLGPYGYT
TRBJ2-7,TRBV16,.,TRBD1,ASSQSWDSHLRLSYEQY
TRBJ2-7,TRBV6-4,.,.,ASSDSAEYYEQY
TRBJ1-5,TRBV28,many,TRBD1,ASSSPGQGVNQPQH
TRBJ2-3,TRBV20-1,.,.,SAGTGDTQY
TRBJ2-1,TRBV7-3,.,TRBD2,ASSLGGVTSGSRQF
TRBJ2-2,TRBV9,.,TRBD1,ASSSRTGSTGELF
TRBJ1-2,TRBV4-2,.,TRBD1,ASSQDRGPSGNGYT
TRBJ2-3,TRBV7-3,.,.,ASSLTGVSTDTQY
TRBJ2-1,TRBV19,few,.,ASGIAYNEQF
TRBJ2-7,TRBV19,.,TRBD2,ASSRLGLAGAFETYEQY
TRBJ1-1,TRBV6-1,.,.,ASSQPGGANTEAF
TRBJ1-6,TRBV30,.,TRBD1,ACPGQGADSSPLH
TRBJ2-1,TRBV19,.,.,ASSIIPYNEQF
TRBJ2-5,TRBV6-1,.,.,ASTWGRETQY
TRBJ1-2,TRBV10-2,.,.,ASSEQGYGYT
TRBJ2-1,TRBV30,.,.,AWSVPPTRNEQF
TRBJ2-3,TRBV20-1,.,.,SGAAADTQY
TRBJ2-5,TRBV7-9,.,TRBD1,ASSAGQGVGETQY
TRBJ1-2,TRBV5-1,medium-sized,TRBD1,ASSPRDRNYGYT
TRBJ2-7,TRBV5-1,.,.,ASSLDGTPAYEQY
TRBJ2-5,TRBV10-3,once,.,AISDGEWGLQETQY
TRBJ2-7,TRBV14,.,.,ASSQVNTFYEQY
TRBJ2-1,TRBV20-1,.,.,SPPTPLGQF
TRBJ1-1,TRBV29-1,.,TRBD1,SAYTGTENTEAF
TRBJ1-5,TRBV5-8,.,.,ASSPLKGGGYSNQPQH
TRBJ1-2,TRBV25-1,.,.,ASSDPGGLYGYT
TRBJ2-5,TRBV2,.,.,ASSDVGAGRETQY
TRBJ1-5,TRBV5-6,.,.,ASSAADQGNQPQH
TRBJ2-7,TRBV6-1,.,.,ASNGRYSYEQY
TRBJ2-3,TRBV27,.,TRBD2,ASSISGSTDTQY
TRBJ2-1,TRBV7-9,once,.,ASTNALDEQF
TRBJ2-5,TRBV18,.,.,ASSPNGVREGTQY
TRBJ2-3,TRBV27,.,.,ATLRPATDTQY
TRBJ2-7,TRBV5-6,.,.,ASSLLVSYEQY
TRBJ1-4,TRBV23-1,few,TRBD1,ASSQPPGQGESATNEKLF
TRBJ2-7,TRBV19,.,TRBD2,ASSMGLAGYEQY
TRBJ2-7,TRBV7-2,once,TRBD2,ASSLGLAESGGSQY
TRBJ2-3,TRBV28,.,.,ASSFPHRTDTQY
TRBJ1-1,TRBV11-2,.,.,ASSSTRTGNTEAF
TRBJ2-1,TRBV4-2,once,.,ASSQVPGLAGNEQF
TRBJ2-5,TRBV6-1,once,TRBD1,ASSLDRTRGETQY
TRBJ2-5,TRBV11-2,.,TRBD1,ASSFRQGTATQY
TRBJ1-2,TRBV18,once,.,ASSPLRVEGYT
TRBJ2-7,TRBV4-1,.,.,ASSQTEGRIYEQY
TRBJ2-2,TRBV10-3,once,TRBD2,AISEIAGDTGELF
TRBJ2-1,TRBV7-9,once,.,ASSLATSYNEQF